These 22 T cell receptor beta chains came from one sample sequenced in a study of blood T cell repertoires in COVID-19. The data were produced by immunoSEQ multiplex PCR, yet TCRdb's version contains in-frame clones alone and is incomplete. The sample lists 200,000 to 250,000 clones; approximately 87% were seen once. Sequenced material: PBMCs or T cells enriched from blood (not recorded which). The source is a woman in her 50s in a cohort exposed to, infected with or recovered from COVID-19 (not recorded which).

This clone was recorded only once. The V and J genes are TRBV19 and TRBJ1-2; 7 bases agree with TRBD1. V trimming: 6 bases; J trimming: 4 bases; junction bases outside the gene matches: 8. CDR1 and CDR2 (germline): LNHDA, SQIVND (reference sequence). CDR3 length equals 14 residues. The CDR3 is CASSPSDRLYGYTF. Written as DNA, the CDR3 is TGTGCCAGTAGCCCCTCGGACAGGCTCTATGGCTACACCTTC.

The CDR3 DNA reads TGTGCCAGCTCATCGGGAACCCGGAGTAATCAGCCCCAGCATTTT. It is translated as CASSSGTRSNQPQHF. The chain links TRBV18 to TRBJ1-5; D is unclear. The germline V and J ends were trimmed by 5 bases and 4 bases, with 15 bases remaining between them. The CDR3 consists of 15 residues. Germline assignment: CDR1 KGHSH and CDR2 LQKENI.

The V gene is TRBV6-2 or TRBV6-3, the J gene TRBJ1-6; D ambiguous. CDR1 and CDR2 (germline): MNHEY, SVGEGT. The CDR3 runs 16 residues. V lost 0 bases to trimming and J lost 10 bases, with 16 bases between them. The DNA for the CDR3 is TGTGCCAGCAGTTACTCGATAACCGGAGGAGGATCACCCCTCCACTTT. Residues: CASSYSITGGGSPLHF.

The gene calls are TRBV6-5 and TRBJ2-7; TRBD1 aligns across 9 bases. This CDR3 contains 13 residues. Germline lookup yields CDR1 MNHEY and CDR2 SVGAGI. V lost 8 bases and J lost 2; bases outside the gene matches: 4. CDR3 nucleotide sequence: TGTGCCAGCGCCTGGGACAGGGCCTACGAGCAGTACTTC. Protein product: CASAWDRAYEQYF.

V gene TRBV2 combines with J gene TRBJ2-7; a weak D match, TRBD1 (6 bases). CDR1 SNHLY and CDR2 FYNNEI come from the germline V gene. This CDR3 is 16 amino acids long. The V and J ends lost 1 base and 6 bases respectively, with 19 bases between them. The CDR3 sequence is CASSEEILGGGSEQYF. DNA of the CDR3: TGTGCCAGCAGTGAAGAAATCCTAGGGGGTGGAAGCGAGCAGTACTTC.

V gene TRBV10-3 combines with J gene TRBJ1-3, with no clear D. Germline CDR1 is ENHRY and CDR2 is SYGVKD. Trimming cost V 11 bases and J 2 bases, with 13 bases left between them. This CDR3 region has 13 residues. CDR3 in DNA: TGTGCCGCCCGGCGAGGTGCTGGAAACACCATATATTTT. Its protein product is CAARRGAGNTIYF.

The chain is built from TRBV7-6 and TRBJ2-3; 7 nucleotides align to TRBD1. The length of the CDR3 is 15 residues. Germline assignment: CDR1 SGHVS and CDR2 FNYEAQ. Trimming took 5 bases from V and 8 from J; bases not matched to a gene: 13. CDR3 loop: CASSQRTGSEGTQYF. Here the CDR3 DNA reads TGTGCCAGCAGCCAGCGGACAGGTTCAGAGGGTACGCAGTATTTT.

This clone is a singleton in its sample. The chain uses TRBV7-6 and TRBJ2-6; the D is unclear. Trimming stripped 5 bases from V and 1 base from J, with 9 bases between. The CDR3 extends over 15 amino acids. Germline CDR1 SGHVS, CDR2 FNYEAQ. CDR3 residues: CASSRTHSGANVLTF. Here the CDR3 DNA reads TGTGCCAGCAGCCGTACTCATTCTGGGGCCAACGTCCTGACTTTC.

This chain joins TRBV6-2 or TRBV6-3 and TRBJ2-7; 11 bases align to TRBD2. V was clipped by 5 bases and J by 1 base; unmatched bases: 4. This CDR3 comprises 15 residues. In germline, CDR1 is MNHEY, CDR2 SVGEGT. CDR3 DNA sequence: TGTGCCAGCAGTCCCGGGACTAGCGGTTCCTACGAGCAGTACTTC. Translation: CASSPGTSGSYEQYF.

The genes are TRBV29-1 and TRBJ1-2; tentatively, D is TRBD1 (5 bases). This CDR3 has 13 amino acids. Trimming took 4 bases from V and 4 from J, leaving 13 bases between them. CDR1 and CDR2 from the germline V gene are SQVTM and ANQGSEA. CDR3 in amino acids: CSVVGDGGYGYTF. CDR3 coding DNA: TGCAGCGTTGTAGGGGACGGGGGCTATGGCTACACCTTC.

The V call is TRBV11-1, the J call TRBJ2-7; a weak D match, TRBD1 (7 bases). Germline V gene lookup returns CDR1 SGHAT and CDR2 FQDESV (reference sequence). The V end was cut by 1 base, the J end by 6 bases, with 10 bases between. The CDR3 has 13 residues. CDR3 residues: CASSLGQGGEQYF. CDR3 sequence (DNA): TGTGCCAGCAGCTTAGGCCAGGGGGGCGAGCAGTACTTC.

The chain has TRBV5-1 and TRBJ2-7; 12 bases are shared with TRBD1. The CDR3 sequence is 15 residues long. Germline CDR1 SGHRS, CDR2 YFSETQ. V was clipped by 1 base and J by 5 bases; unmatched bases: 4. CDR3 in amino acids: CASSLTGTGGNEQYF. The CDR3 DNA sequence: TGCGCCAGCAGCTTGACTGGGACAGGGGGCAACGAGCAGTACTTC.

Only one count was recorded for this clone. The V call is TRBV12-3 or TRBV12-4, the J call TRBJ2-5; D possibly corresponds to TRBD1 (5 bases). The length of the CDR3 is 13 residues. Trimming removed 6 bases at V and 4 bases at J, with 12 bases between. The CDR3 loop is CASSPRVGETQYF. For the CDR3, the DNA is TGTGCCAGCAGCCCCAGGGTGGGAGAGACCCAGTACTTC.

This rearrangement joins TRBV15 to TRBJ1-5; TRBD1 is a possible D gene (6 bases). Germline V CDR1 and CDR2: LNHNV, YYDKDF (reference sequence). V dropped 2 bases and J dropped 3 bases, with 17 bases sitting between them. This CDR3 is built from 17 residues. CDR3 nucleotide sequence: TGTGCCACCAGCAGATTGACAGGCGAGGTATTCAATCAGCCCCAGCATTTT. Translated: CATSRLTGEVFNQPQHF.

The chain carries TRBV7-6 and TRBJ1-2; D perhaps matches TRBD1 (5 bases). The CDR3 is made up of 16 amino acids. Trimming stripped 0 bases from V and 4 bases from J, with 15 bases between. CDR1 and CDR2 (germline): SGHVS, FNYEAQ. The CDR3 protein is CASSLAEGGERYGYTF. CDR3 bases: TGTGCCAGCAGCTTAGCGGAGGGAGGGGAACGCTATGGCTACACCTTC.

J is TRBJ2-3 and V is TRBV10-3, with D possibly TRBD2 on 7 matching bases. This CDR3 region has 14 residues. CDR1 ENHRY and CDR2 SYGVKD come from the germline V gene. V was cut by 5 bases and J by 4 bases, with 13 bases left in between. CDR3 region: CAISRGGAADTQYF. In nucleotides, the CDR3 is TGTGCCATCAGTCGTGGGGGGGCGGCAGATACGCAGTATTTT.

J is TRBJ1-6 and V is TRBV4-1; 8 bases map to TRBD1. V trimming: 3 bases; J trimming: 8 bases; junction bases outside the gene matches: 15. This CDR3 has 18 amino acids. Per the germline V gene, CDR1 is MGHRA and CDR2 is YSYEKL. The CDR3 sequence is CASSHTDHRGGRDSPLHF. The CDR3 DNA reads TGCGCCAGCAGCCACACGGACCACAGGGGGGGACGGGATTCACCCCTCCACTTT.

V and J are TRBV4-2 and TRBJ1-1; TRBD1 is a possible D gene (6 bases). Germline loops: CDR1 LGHNA, CDR2 YNFKEQ. The CDR3 length is 15 residues. V lost 4 bases and J lost 1, with 13 bases in between. The CDR3 is CASSPTGQSNTEAFF. CDR3 DNA sequence: TGTGCCAGCAGCCCCACTGGACAGTCGAACACTGAAGCTTTCTTT.

This chain uses TRBV6-2 or TRBV6-3 with TRBJ1-6; D gene unclear. The germline V gene encodes CDR1 MNHEY and CDR2 SVGEGT. This CDR3 comprises 13 residues. V shed 4 bases and J shed 4 bases, with 5 bases lying between them. Here the CDR3 DNA reads TGTGCCAGCAGTTGGAGGTATAATTCACCCCTCCACTTT. It specifies CASSWRYNSPLHF.

The J gene is TRBJ2-3, the V gene TRBV5-1; 9 bases are a match to TRBD1. The germline gives CDR1 SGHRS, CDR2 YFSETQ. Trimming removed 1 base from V and 3 bases from J; junction bases left unmatched: 6. This CDR3 is built from 16 residues. The chain's CDR3 is CASSLLLTGGTDTQYF. CDR3 DNA: TGCGCCAGCAGCTTGTTGTTGACAGGGGGGACAGATACGCAGTATTTT.

The V gene is TRBV18, the J gene TRBJ1-1; a weak D match, TRBD1 (6 bases). Germline V lookup: CDR1 KGHSH, CDR2 LQKENI. The CDR3 runs to 15 residues. The ends were cut back, 3 bases at V and 1 base at J, with 12 bases in the middle. This CDR3 is CASSPSSGENTEAFF. CDR3 sequence (DNA): TGTGCCAGCTCACCGAGTTCAGGGGAGAACACTGAAGCTTTCTTT.

The chain employs TRBV19 and TRBJ2-7, with 10 bases lining up with TRBD2. The CDR3 is made up of 15 amino acids. Germline CDR1 is LNHDA and CDR2 is SQIVND (reference sequence). J was trimmed by 0 bases and V by 1 base; bases with no gene match: 0. CDR3 region: CASSIASGGSYEQYF. CDR3 nucleotides: TGTGCCAGTAGTATAGCTAGCGGGGGCTCCTACGAGCAGTACTTC.